Reported below is one T cell receptor beta chain. The antigen is not known. These data originate in a study of radiotherapy plus CTLA-4 blockade in lung cancer. The wider study: Around 19% of patients responded objectively, and around 32% achieved disease control. Study conclusions and caveats: Peripheral blood showed expansion of tumor-derived TCR clones after radiotherapy and ipilimumab. Reports identified early blood T cell clone dynamics, with interferon-beta, as the best response predictor.

Patients with chemo-refractory metastatic non-small-cell lung cancer received focal radiation plus CTLA-4 blockade with ipilimumab. This CDR3 has 16 amino acids. The trim removed 9 bases at V and 4 bases at J, leaving 6 bases unmatched. Germline-derived CDR1 and CDR2 are SGHVS and FNYEAQ. Assay: immunoSEQ multiplex PCR; the TCRdb copy retains only in-frame clones and omits some. The profile shows roughly 53,000 clones, roughly three quarters of them singletons. This TCR was sampled from a human donor with non-small cell lung cancer who had a partial response to radiotherapy plus ipilimumab. The V and J genes are TRBV7-6 and TRBJ2-2, with 15 bases aligning to TRBD2. Here the sequenced sample was peripheral blood, taken from a patient treated with radiotherapy plus ipilimumab. CDR3 loop: CASDTGLAGGTGELFF. CDR3 bases: TGTGCCAGTGACACGGGACTAGCGGGGGGCACCGGGGAGCTGTTTTTT.